Listed below are T cell receptor beta chains from one sample, sequenced in a study of shared clonotypes between healthy human individuals. TCRdb's table, derived via immunoSEQ multiplex PCR, lists solely in-frame clones and lacks some. Of 2.3 million or so clones in the sample, just over 90% were seen once. The source material was naive CD4+ T cells from PBMCs. The source is a man between 18 and 35 years old in good health. Some clones in this sample may be carry-over from other donors' samples. CDR3s include the opening cysteine and the closing phenylalanine or tryptophan. A D gene is named only where the DNA matches it firmly. Size is stated for part of the rows, as once, few or many counts, or as a class when the clone is expanded.

clone_size: NA
v_call: TRBV27
j_call: TRBJ2-4
cdr3_length: 18
d_call: TRBD2
cdr3_nt: TGTGCCAGCAGTTCCCAGGGACTGGGAGGGCGAGCCAAAAACATTCAGTACTTC
cdr3_aa: CASSSQGLGGRAKNIQYF

clone_size: NA
v_call: TRBV5-1
j_call: TRBJ1-1
cdr3_length: 14
d_call: NA
cdr3_nt: TGCGCCAGCAGCGAAGGGGTCCTGAACACTGAAGCTTTCTTT
cdr3_aa: CASSEGVLNTEAFF

clone_size: NA
v_call: TRBV27
j_call: TRBJ2-1
cdr3_length: 12
d_call: NA
cdr3_nt: TGTGCCAGCAGCCGGAGCCGTATTGAGCAGTTCTTC
cdr3_aa: CASSRSRIEQFF

clone_size: NA
v_call: TRBV5-5
j_call: TRBJ2-3
cdr3_length: 16
d_call: TRBD2
cdr3_nt: TGTGCCAGCAGCCTGGCCCCGGGACTAGTGACAGATACGCAGTATTTT
cdr3_aa: CASSLAPGLVTDTQYF

clone_size: once
v_call: TRBV11-2
j_call: TRBJ1-3
cdr3_length: 16
d_call: NA
cdr3_nt: TGTGCCAGCAGCTTAGCCCGGGGAGGGTCTGGAAACACCATATATTTT
cdr3_aa: CASSLARGGSGNTIYF

clone_size: NA
v_call: TRBV28
j_call: TRBJ2-1
cdr3_length: 15
d_call: TRBD1
cdr3_nt: TGTGCCAGCCGCTACCCGGGACAGCCCTACAATGAGCAGTTCTTC
cdr3_aa: CASRYPGQPYNEQFF

clone_size: NA
v_call: TRBV7-8
j_call: TRBJ2-7
cdr3_length: 13
d_call: TRBD1
cdr3_nt: TGTGCCAGCAGTAGGGACAGGATATACGAGCAGTACTTC
cdr3_aa: CASSRDRIYEQYF

clone_size: NA
v_call: TRBV15
j_call: TRBJ2-3
cdr3_length: 14
d_call: TRBD2
cdr3_nt: TGTGCCACCAGCAGAGGACTAGCCACAGATACGCAGTATTTT
cdr3_aa: CATSRGLATDTQYF

clone_size: few
v_call: TRBV28
j_call: TRBJ1-1
cdr3_length: 13
d_call: NA
cdr3_nt: TGTGCCAGCAGTTTAACCCGGGGCACTGAAGCTTTCTTT
cdr3_aa: CASSLTRGTEAFF

clone_size: NA
v_call: TRBV19
j_call: TRBJ2-3
cdr3_length: 13
d_call: TRBD2
cdr3_nt: TGTGCCAGTTTACTAGCGGGAGGTGATACGCAGTATTTT
cdr3_aa: CASLLAGGDTQYF

clone_size: NA
v_call: TRBV10-3
j_call: TRBJ2-5
cdr3_length: 13
d_call: NA
cdr3_nt: TGTGCCATCAGCGAGGCGGGTGGAGAGACCCAGTACTTC
cdr3_aa: CAISEAGGETQYF

clone_size: once
v_call: TRBV10-3
j_call: TRBJ2-1
cdr3_length: 16
d_call: TRBD2
cdr3_nt: TGTGCCATCAGTTCTACGACTAGCGGGAGGGCCGATGAGCAGTTCTTC
cdr3_aa: CAISSTTSGRADEQFF

clone_size: NA
v_call: TRBV5-6
j_call: TRBJ2-7
cdr3_length: 14
d_call: TRBD1
cdr3_nt: TGTGCCAGCAGCTACACCGGGACAGCAGGCGGGCAGTACTTC
cdr3_aa: CASSYTGTAGGQYF

clone_size: NA
v_call: TRBV7-9
j_call: TRBJ2-7
cdr3_length: 14
d_call: NA
cdr3_nt: TGTGCCAGCAGCTTAGGGCACAGAACCTACGAGCAGTACTTC
cdr3_aa: CASSLGHRTYEQYF

clone_size: NA
v_call: TRBV28
j_call: TRBJ1-5
cdr3_length: 14
d_call: NA
cdr3_nt: TGTGCCAGCAGTTTGAGCGGACTCGGTCAGCCCCAGCATTTT
cdr3_aa: CASSLSGLGQPQHF

clone_size: NA
v_call: TRBV6-4
j_call: TRBJ2-4
cdr3_length: 14
d_call: NA
cdr3_nt: TGTGCCAGCAGTGAAGGGCTGAGCAGCAACATTCAGTACTTC
cdr3_aa: CASSEGLSSNIQYF

clone_size: NA
v_call: TRBV19
j_call: TRBJ2-5
cdr3_length: 14
d_call: NA
cdr3_nt: TGTGCCAGTAGTATTCGAACGTACCAAGAGACCCAGTACTTC
cdr3_aa: CASSIRTYQETQYF

clone_size: NA
v_call: TRBV11-3
j_call: TRBJ2-2
cdr3_length: 13
d_call: NA
cdr3_nt: TGTGCCAGCAGTGATGGGGACACCGGGGAGCTGTTTTTT
cdr3_aa: CASSDGDTGELFF

clone_size: NA
v_call: TRBV11-3
j_call: TRBJ2-1
cdr3_length: 15
d_call: NA
cdr3_nt: TGTGCCAGCAGTCCCAGCCATAGATCCTACAATGAGCAGTTCTTC
cdr3_aa: CASSPSHRSYNEQFF

clone_size: NA
v_call: TRBV10-3
j_call: TRBJ2-7
cdr3_length: 14
d_call: TRBD2
cdr3_nt: TGTGCCATCGCCCGCCAGCGGGAGAACTACGAGCAGTACTTC
cdr3_aa: CAIARQRENYEQYF

clone_size: NA
v_call: TRBV4-1
j_call: TRBJ2-6
cdr3_length: 16
d_call: NA
cdr3_nt: TGCGCCAGCAGCCTTCCTAACTCAGGGGGGGCCAACGTCCTGACTTTC
cdr3_aa: CASSLPNSGGANVLTF

clone_size: NA
v_call: TRBV2
j_call: TRBJ2-1
cdr3_length: 15
d_call: TRBD1
cdr3_nt: TGTGCCAGCAGTCGACAGGGTAGTCTGCCAAATGAGCAGTTCTTC
cdr3_aa: CASSRQGSLPNEQFF

clone_size: NA
v_call: TRBV9
j_call: TRBJ1-2
cdr3_length: 14
d_call: NA
cdr3_nt: TGTGCCAGCAGCGTAGGTGCCGCTAACTATGGCTACACCTTC
cdr3_aa: CASSVGAANYGYTF

clone_size: NA
v_call: TRBV18
j_call: TRBJ2-7
cdr3_length: 14
d_call: NA
cdr3_nt: TGTGCCAGCTCACCACCGGAGACTCTCTACGAGCAGTACTTC
cdr3_aa: CASSPPETLYEQYF

clone_size: NA
v_call: TRBV7-2
j_call: TRBJ2-5
cdr3_length: 14
d_call: NA
cdr3_nt: TGTGCCAGCAGCTTGGGGCAGGGGTACGAGACCCAGTACTTC
cdr3_aa: CASSLGQGYETQYF

clone_size: NA
v_call: TRBV5-5
j_call: TRBJ2-5
cdr3_length: 15
d_call: NA
cdr3_nt: TGTGCCAGCAGCTTCCCACAGGGCCTCCAAGAGACCCAGTACTTC
cdr3_aa: CASSFPQGLQETQYF

clone_size: NA
v_call: TRBV5-1
j_call: TRBJ2-1
cdr3_length: 16
d_call: TRBD2
cdr3_nt: TGCGCCAGCAGCTGGGGCGGACTAGCGGCTTACAATGAGCAGTTCTTC
cdr3_aa: CASSWGGLAAYNEQFF

clone_size: NA
v_call: TRBV9
j_call: TRBJ2-4
cdr3_length: 17
d_call: TRBD2
cdr3_nt: TGTGCCAGCAGCGTAGATAGCGGGAGACCATATAAAAACATTCAGTACTTC
cdr3_aa: CASSVDSGRPYKNIQYF